This paragraph covers one T cell receptor beta chain sequence. The entry originates in a study of blood T cells in healthy people across ages. The use of a sample-barcoded 5' primer and a J-beta primer mix characterized a second PCR of roughly 6 to 11 cycles. TCRdb re-derived calls from the 5' RACE reads in MiXCR, one entry per CDR3 protein. Among hundreds of thousands of distinct CDR3 sequences listed, roughly 64% were seen once. V trimming: 2 bases; J trimming: 7 bases; junction bases outside the gene matches: 13. Looked up from germline, CDR1 is SEHNR and CDR2 is FQNEAQ (reference sequence). The CDR3 has 16 residues.

The J gene is TRBJ2-7, the V gene TRBV7-9; 8 nucleotides agree with TRBD2. The sample comprised blood. This clonotype was sampled from a man in his thirties or forties in good health. Here the CDR3 reads CASSLFTSGVYNEQYF. CDR3 sequence (DNA): TGTGCCAGCAGCTTATTCACTAGCGGAGTCTACAATGAGCAGTACTTC. The full variable domain, its missing parts supplied by reference TRBV7-9 and TRBJ2-7, is DTGVSQNPRHKITKRGQNVTFRCDPISEHNRLYWYRQTLGQGPEFLTYFQNEAQLEKSRLLSDRFSAERPKGSFSTLEIQRTEQGDSAMYLCASSLFTSGVYNEQYFGPGTRLTVT.